A selection of T cell receptor beta chains follows, all from one sample in a study of CD8 T cells in Susac syndrome. A single record per CDR3 protein comes from TCRdb applying MiXCR to the immunoSEQ multiplex PCR reads. The sample lists just over 300,000 distinct CDR3 sequences, 92% occurring once. Sequenced material: CD4+ T cells from PBMCs. The receptors were sampled from a human donor with multiple sclerosis. Each CDR3 is given with its conserved first and last residue. A D gene is named only where the DNA matches it firmly. A row's size may be missing; if present it is once, few, many or a size class.

cdr3_nt: TGTGCCAGCAGTCTCGGACAGGGTGGGACCTACGAGCAGTACTTC
cdr3_aa: CASSLGQGGTYEQYF
d_call: TRBD1
clone_size: -
v_call: TRBV12-3/TRBV12-4
j_call: TRBJ2-7

cdr3_nt: TGTGCCAGCGCCCCAATTACAGGGTATGAGCAGTTCTTC
cdr3_aa: CASAPITGYEQFF
d_call: -
clone_size: once
v_call: TRBV6-5
j_call: TRBJ2-1

cdr3_nt: TGTGCCAGCGGACAGGCGATCTACGAGCAGTACTTC
cdr3_aa: CASGQAIYEQYF
d_call: TRBD1
clone_size: -
v_call: TRBV18
j_call: TRBJ2-7

cdr3_nt: TGTGCCAGCAGTCGGTGGACAGGGTCTACGGCCCACAATGAGCAGTTCTTC
cdr3_aa: CASSRWTGSTAHNEQFF
d_call: TRBD1
clone_size: -
v_call: TRBV6-2/TRBV6-3
j_call: TRBJ2-1

cdr3_nt: TGTGCCAGCAGCTTCGCGGGGACTGACGCTTTCTTT
cdr3_aa: CASSFAGTDAFF
d_call: -
clone_size: few
v_call: TRBV7-8
j_call: TRBJ1-1

cdr3_nt: TGTGCCACCAGTGATTTGGGGACAGGGGCGGGGGATGAGCAGTTCTTC
cdr3_aa: CATSDLGTGAGDEQFF
d_call: TRBD1
clone_size: -
v_call: TRBV24-1
j_call: TRBJ2-1

cdr3_nt: TGCAGTGCCCTACAGGGGAGCGGTGGAGCTTTCTTT
cdr3_aa: CSALQGSGGAFF
d_call: TRBD1
clone_size: -
v_call: TRBV20-1
j_call: TRBJ1-1

cdr3_nt: TGTGCCAGCAGTTTAAAGGGGGCCACAGATACGCAGTATTTT
cdr3_aa: CASSLKGATDTQYF
d_call: TRBD1
clone_size: -
v_call: TRBV12-3/TRBV12-4
j_call: TRBJ2-3

cdr3_nt: TGTGCCAGCAGCCCGTCTAATAGCAATCAGCCCCAGCATTTT
cdr3_aa: CASSPSNSNQPQHF
d_call: -
clone_size: -
v_call: TRBV12-3/TRBV12-4
j_call: TRBJ1-5

cdr3_nt: TGTGCCAGCAGCCAACAAGGGACAGGATCTTATGGCTACACCTTC
cdr3_aa: CASSQQGTGSYGYTF
d_call: TRBD1
clone_size: -
v_call: TRBV3-1
j_call: TRBJ1-2

cdr3_nt: TGCAGTGCTTCGGGACATTCTGAAGCTTTCTTT
cdr3_aa: CSASGHSEAFF
d_call: -
clone_size: -
v_call: TRBV20-1
j_call: TRBJ1-1

cdr3_nt: TGTGCCAGCAGCCTCGGAGACCCCGGGACAGGGTTAGGTCAGCCCCAGCATTTT
cdr3_aa: CASSLGDPGTGLGQPQHF
d_call: TRBD1
clone_size: -
v_call: TRBV4-2
j_call: TRBJ1-5

cdr3_nt: TGTGCCATCAGTGATGGTGCTCCCCATAGCAATCAGCCCCAGCATTTT
cdr3_aa: CAISDGAPHSNQPQHF
d_call: -
clone_size: -
v_call: TRBV10-3
j_call: TRBJ1-5

cdr3_nt: TGTGCCAGCAGGCAACAGGGGGTTTTTAACAATGAGCAGTTCTTC
cdr3_aa: CASRQQGVFNNEQFF
d_call: TRBD1
clone_size: -
v_call: TRBV12-3/TRBV12-4
j_call: TRBJ2-1

cdr3_nt: TGTGCCAGCAGTCTGCCGGGAGCGAACACCGGGGAGCTGTTTTTT
cdr3_aa: CASSLPGANTGELFF
d_call: -
clone_size: -
v_call: TRBV28
j_call: TRBJ2-2

cdr3_nt: TGTGCCGTAACACAGGGAAACTATGGCTACACCTTC
cdr3_aa: CAVTQGNYGYTF
d_call: -
clone_size: -
v_call: TRBV6-2/TRBV6-3
j_call: TRBJ1-2

cdr3_nt: TGTGCCAGCAGCTTAAAGGCGGGCAGGGAAGAGACCCAGTACTTC
cdr3_aa: CASSLKAGREETQYF
d_call: -
clone_size: -
v_call: TRBV7-8
j_call: TRBJ2-5

cdr3_nt: TGTGCCAGCAACAGTGATAGCAATCAGCCCCAGCATTTT
cdr3_aa: CASNSDSNQPQHF
d_call: -
clone_size: -
v_call: TRBV2
j_call: TRBJ1-5

cdr3_nt: TGTGCCAGCGAGGACAGGGGACAGGACTATGGCCACACCTTC
cdr3_aa: CASEDRGQDYGHTF
d_call: TRBD1
clone_size: -
v_call: TRBV6-2/TRBV6-3
j_call: TRBJ1-2

cdr3_nt: TGTGCCAGCAGGGTGCTAGCGGGGAACTACGAGCAGTACTTC
cdr3_aa: CASRVLAGNYEQYF
d_call: TRBD2
clone_size: -
v_call: TRBV7-2
j_call: TRBJ2-7

cdr3_nt: TGTGCCAGCAGCCGCTCGCCGACTAATAGCAATCAGCCCCAGCATTTT
cdr3_aa: CASSRSPTNSNQPQHF
d_call: -
clone_size: -
v_call: TRBV5-5
j_call: TRBJ1-5

cdr3_nt: TGTGCCAGCAGTTCTTGGAGGACTAGCGCTTACAATGAGCAGTTCTTC
cdr3_aa: CASSSWRTSAYNEQFF
d_call: TRBD2
clone_size: -
v_call: TRBV6-2/TRBV6-3
j_call: TRBJ2-1

cdr3_nt: TGTGCCTGGAGTGTTCGGAGCGAGCAGTACTTC
cdr3_aa: CAWSVRSEQYF
d_call: -
clone_size: -
v_call: TRBV30
j_call: TRBJ2-7

cdr3_nt: TGTGCCAGCAGCCCTAGCGGGGGGGCGTCAGATACGCAGTATTTT
cdr3_aa: CASSPSGGASDTQYF
d_call: TRBD2
clone_size: -
v_call: TRBV5-6
j_call: TRBJ2-3

cdr3_nt: TGTGCTAGTGGTTTGGGTGGGGGAGGCCAGCATTTT
cdr3_aa: CASGLGGGGQHF
d_call: -
clone_size: -
v_call: TRBV12-5
j_call: TRBJ1-5

cdr3_nt: TGTGCCAGCACCCTGAGTCCCGGCTATGGCTACACCTTC
cdr3_aa: CASTLSPGYGYTF
d_call: -
clone_size: once
v_call: TRBV12-3/TRBV12-4
j_call: TRBJ1-2

cdr3_nt: TGCGCCAGCAGGGGACTAGCGCGAAATGAGCAGTTCTTC
cdr3_aa: CASRGLARNEQFF
d_call: TRBD2
clone_size: once
v_call: TRBV4-1
j_call: TRBJ2-1

cdr3_nt: TGTGCCAGCAGGATCCTGGGGGACACCATAGCCAAAAACATTCAGTACTTC
cdr3_aa: CASRILGDTIAKNIQYF
d_call: -
clone_size: -
v_call: TRBV2
j_call: TRBJ2-4

cdr3_nt: TGTGCCAGCACTAAAAGGTGGGGCGGGGGAGGCACAGATACGCAGTATTTT
cdr3_aa: CASTKRWGGGGTDTQYF
d_call: TRBD2
clone_size: -
v_call: TRBV7-6
j_call: TRBJ2-3

cdr3_nt: TGTGCCAGCAGCCAAGAGTTACCTAGCGGGAGCAACACCGGGGAGCTGTTTTTT
cdr3_aa: CASSQELPSGSNTGELFF
d_call: TRBD2
clone_size: -
v_call: TRBV14
j_call: TRBJ2-2

cdr3_nt: TGCAGTGCTAGAGGCTCAGAGAGGATGAACACTGAAGCTTTCTTT
cdr3_aa: CSARGSERMNTEAFF
d_call: -
clone_size: -
v_call: TRBV20-1
j_call: TRBJ1-1

cdr3_nt: TGTGCCAGCAGCTTAGACACAGGGGGAGAGACCCAGTACTTC
cdr3_aa: CASSLDTGGETQYF
d_call: TRBD1
clone_size: -
v_call: TRBV7-2
j_call: TRBJ2-5

cdr3_nt: TGTGCCAGCAGCTTAGGGAGCATGGTCAAAAACATTCAGTACTTC
cdr3_aa: CASSLGSMVKNIQYF
d_call: -
clone_size: -
v_call: TRBV7-2
j_call: TRBJ2-4

cdr3_nt: TGCAGCGGATCCTGGGGAGGTCCTGGAAACACCATATATTTT
cdr3_aa: CSGSWGGPGNTIYF
d_call: -
clone_size: -
v_call: TRBV29-1
j_call: TRBJ1-3

cdr3_nt: TGTGCCAGCAGCCGGCCGGCGGTTAGGAATGAGCAGTTCTTC
cdr3_aa: CASSRPAVRNEQFF
d_call: -
clone_size: once
v_call: TRBV5-6
j_call: TRBJ2-1

cdr3_nt: TGTGCCAGCAGCTTGGAGGCGGTGGGGGAGACCCAGTACTTC
cdr3_aa: CASSLEAVGETQYF
d_call: -
clone_size: -
v_call: TRBV5-4
j_call: TRBJ2-5

cdr3_nt: TGTGCCAGCAGTCCGGGACAGGCCCGTACCACTGAAGCTTTCTTT
cdr3_aa: CASSPGQARTTEAFF
d_call: TRBD1
clone_size: -
v_call: TRBV12-3/TRBV12-4
j_call: TRBJ1-1

cdr3_nt: TGCAGTGCTCCGGGGGGGGGAAATGAGCAGTTCTTC
cdr3_aa: CSAPGGGNEQFF
d_call: TRBD2
clone_size: -
v_call: TRBV20-1
j_call: TRBJ2-1

cdr3_nt: TGTGCCAGTAGCAACGGTGATCCCTTTGGGCAGCCCTACGAGCAGTACTTC
cdr3_aa: CASSNGDPFGQPYEQYF
d_call: -
clone_size: once
v_call: TRBV19
j_call: TRBJ2-7

cdr3_nt: TGTGCCAGTAGTATATCCAGGGAAAATGTTCAGTACTTC
cdr3_aa: CASSISRENVQYF
d_call: -
clone_size: -
v_call: TRBV19
j_call: TRBJ2-4

cdr3_nt: TGTGCCATCAATGCCGGGCCCGGACGGGACGGGCAGTACTTC
cdr3_aa: CAINAGPGRDGQYF
d_call: -
clone_size: once
v_call: TRBV10-3
j_call: TRBJ2-7

cdr3_nt: TGTGCCAGCAGCCCAGAAGCCGGCATTAAAGGAAACACCATATATTTT
cdr3_aa: CASSPEAGIKGNTIYF
d_call: -
clone_size: -
v_call: TRBV3-1
j_call: TRBJ1-3

cdr3_nt: TGCGCCAGCAGCCCAGCGGGAGCGGCTCAAGAGACCCAGTACTTC
cdr3_aa: CASSPAGAAQETQYF
d_call: TRBD2
clone_size: -
v_call: TRBV4-1
j_call: TRBJ2-5

cdr3_nt: TGCAGTGCTAGACCGGCCTCGTCGGGTTATGGCTACACCTTC
cdr3_aa: CSARPASSGYGYTF
d_call: -
clone_size: -
v_call: TRBV20-1
j_call: TRBJ1-2

cdr3_nt: TGTGCCAGCAGCTTGAGTTTCCAGCGGCAAAGCTCCTACGAGCAGTACTTC
cdr3_aa: CASSLSFQRQSSYEQYF
d_call: -
clone_size: -
v_call: TRBV5-4
j_call: TRBJ2-7

cdr3_nt: TGCAGCGTCCTTTGGGGGAACACTGAAGCTTTCTTT
cdr3_aa: CSVLWGNTEAFF
d_call: -
clone_size: -
v_call: TRBV29-1
j_call: TRBJ1-1

cdr3_nt: TGCAGCGTTGGGACTAGCGGGTTCTCTGAGCAGTTCTTC
cdr3_aa: CSVGTSGFSEQFF
d_call: TRBD2
clone_size: -
v_call: TRBV29-1
j_call: TRBJ2-1

cdr3_nt: TGTGCCAGCAGCTTACTATTATCGCCCCAGCATTTT
cdr3_aa: CASSLLLSPQHF
d_call: -
clone_size: -
v_call: TRBV7-2
j_call: TRBJ1-5

cdr3_nt: TGCGCCAGCAGTGTCCGACTAGCAGCCTACGAGCAGTACTTC
cdr3_aa: CASSVRLAAYEQYF
d_call: TRBD2
clone_size: -
v_call: TRBV5-1
j_call: TRBJ2-7

cdr3_nt: TGTGCCAGCAGCTTATCGAGAGGGGCTGAAAAACTGTTTTTT
cdr3_aa: CASSLSRGAEKLFF
d_call: -
clone_size: -
v_call: TRBV7-9
j_call: TRBJ1-4

cdr3_nt: TGTGCCAGCAGCCGGGACAGGGGTCCTAATCAGCCCCAGCATTTT
cdr3_aa: CASSRDRGPNQPQHF
d_call: TRBD1
clone_size: few
v_call: TRBV7-2
j_call: TRBJ1-5

cdr3_nt: TGTGCCAGCAGCGCCCTACAGGGGAGCTCCTACAATGAGCAGTTCTTC
cdr3_aa: CASSALQGSSYNEQFF
d_call: TRBD1
clone_size: -
v_call: TRBV9
j_call: TRBJ2-1

cdr3_nt: TGCAGTGCTAGAGATTGGCGGCAACCCTACGAGCAGTACTTC
cdr3_aa: CSARDWRQPYEQYF
d_call: -
clone_size: -
v_call: TRBV20-1
j_call: TRBJ2-7

cdr3_nt: TGTGCCAGCAGCTTCCGACAGGGACAAGGCTACACCTTC
cdr3_aa: CASSFRQGQGYTF
d_call: TRBD1
clone_size: once
v_call: TRBV7-9
j_call: TRBJ1-2